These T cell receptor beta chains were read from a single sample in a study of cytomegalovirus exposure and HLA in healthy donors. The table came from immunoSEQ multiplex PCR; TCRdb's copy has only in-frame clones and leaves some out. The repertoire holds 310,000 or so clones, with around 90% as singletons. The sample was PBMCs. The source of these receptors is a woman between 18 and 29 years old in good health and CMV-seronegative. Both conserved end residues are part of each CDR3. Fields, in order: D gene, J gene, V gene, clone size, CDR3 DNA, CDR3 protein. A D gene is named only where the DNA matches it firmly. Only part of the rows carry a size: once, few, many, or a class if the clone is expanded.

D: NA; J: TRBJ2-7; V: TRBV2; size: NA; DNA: TGTGCCAGCAGACTGACAGGAGCTCGGGGGCAGTACTTC; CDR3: CASRLTGARGQYF
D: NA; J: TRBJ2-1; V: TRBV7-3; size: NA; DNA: TGTGCCAGCAGCTTAACCACTAGTTCCTACAATGAGCAGTTCTTC; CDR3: CASSLTTSSYNEQFF
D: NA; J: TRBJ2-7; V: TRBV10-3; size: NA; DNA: TGTGCCATCAGTGAGTCCTCCGCAGCCTACGAGCAGTACTTC; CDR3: CAISESSAAYEQYF
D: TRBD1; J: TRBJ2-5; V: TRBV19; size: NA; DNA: TGTGCCAGTAGTATAATACCGCTGACAGGGGGCGCGGGGTCGACCCAAGAGACCCAGTACTTC; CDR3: CASSIIPLTGGAGSTQETQYF
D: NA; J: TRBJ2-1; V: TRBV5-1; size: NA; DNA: TGCGCCAGCAACAGCGGAGTTGGAGCCTACAATGAGCAGTTCTTC; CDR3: CASNSGVGAYNEQFF
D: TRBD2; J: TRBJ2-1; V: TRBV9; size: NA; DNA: TGTGCCAGCAGTGGAGCGGGGGGGCGGGGTGAGCAGTTCTTC; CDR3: CASSGAGGRGEQFF
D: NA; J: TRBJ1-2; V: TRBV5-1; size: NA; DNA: TGCGCCAGCAGCTTGGAGGACAGCGACTATGGCTACACCTTC; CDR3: CASSLEDSDYGYTF
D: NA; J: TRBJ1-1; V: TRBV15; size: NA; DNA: TGTGCCACCAGCAGATCAAAGGGAGAGAACACTGAAGCTTTCTTT; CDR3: CATSRSKGENTEAFF
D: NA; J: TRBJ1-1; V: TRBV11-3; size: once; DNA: TGTGCCAGCAGCTTAGCCAGGGGTTACCCCTTATGGACGGCTGAAGCTTTCTTT; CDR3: CASSLARGYPLWTAEAFF
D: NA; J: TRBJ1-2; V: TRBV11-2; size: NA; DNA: TGTGCCAGCAGCCCACAAGGAACCCACAGCCAGAGAGCCTACACCTTC; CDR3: CASSPQGTHSQRAYTF
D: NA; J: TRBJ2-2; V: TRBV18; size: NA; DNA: TGTGCCAGCTCACCAATCCGGTCAGGTGCCGGGGAGCTGTTTTTT; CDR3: CASSPIRSGAGELFF
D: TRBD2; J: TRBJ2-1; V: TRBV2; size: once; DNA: TGTGCCAGCAGCCTCGGGAGGGGAACTTTCAATGAGCAGTTCTTC; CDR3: CASSLGRGTFNEQFF
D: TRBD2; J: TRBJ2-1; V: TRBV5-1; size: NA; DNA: TGCGCCAGCAGCTTACACGGGGGGTCCTACAATGAGCAGTTCTTC; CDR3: CASSLHGGSYNEQFF
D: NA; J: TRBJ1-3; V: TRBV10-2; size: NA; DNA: TGCGCCAGCTCTTCGGAGCCCTCTGGAAACACCATATATTTT; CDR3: CASSSEPSGNTIYF
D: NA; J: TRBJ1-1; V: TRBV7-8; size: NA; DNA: TGTGCCAGCAGCTTTCTCGGGGATAACACTGAAGCTTTCTTT; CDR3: CASSFLGDNTEAFF
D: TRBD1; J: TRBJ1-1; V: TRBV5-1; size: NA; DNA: TGCGCCTGGGGAGGGACAGGGGGCTCTGAAGCTTTCTTT; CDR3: CAWGGTGGSEAFF
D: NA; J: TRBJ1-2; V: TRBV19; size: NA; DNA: TGTGCCAGTAGTATTTTCGGGACACCAAAGAACTATGGCTACACCTTC; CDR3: CASSIFGTPKNYGYTF
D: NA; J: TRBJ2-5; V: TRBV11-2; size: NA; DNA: TGTGCCAGCAGCTCTCGACTGAATGGGGAGACCCAGTACTTC; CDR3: CASSSRLNGETQYF
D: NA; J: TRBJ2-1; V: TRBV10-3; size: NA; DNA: TGTGCCATCAGTGAACAGCTCTACAATGAGCAGTTCTTC; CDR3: CAISEQLYNEQFF
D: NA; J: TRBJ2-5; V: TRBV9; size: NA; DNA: TGTGCCAGCAGCGTAGGGAGCGTTGAGACAGGTAACCAGTACTTC; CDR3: CASSVGSVETGNQYF
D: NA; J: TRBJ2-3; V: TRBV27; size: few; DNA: TGTGCCAGCAGTCCGCATTTAGGCACAGATACGCAGTATTTT; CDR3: CASSPHLGTDTQYF
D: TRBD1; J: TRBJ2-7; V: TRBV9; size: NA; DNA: TGTGCCAGCAGCCCGAGGACAGGTTCCTACGAGCAGTACTTC; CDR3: CASSPRTGSYEQYF
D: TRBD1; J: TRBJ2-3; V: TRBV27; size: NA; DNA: TGTGCCAGCAGTTCGTGGACAGGTGAAGCTACGCAGTATTTT; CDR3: CASSSWTGEATQYF
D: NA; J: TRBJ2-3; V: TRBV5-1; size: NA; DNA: TGCGCCAGCAGGGGAGGGGGGCTTTCCACAGATACGCAGTATTTT; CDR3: CASRGGGLSTDTQYF
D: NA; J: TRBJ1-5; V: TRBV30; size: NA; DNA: TGTGCCTGGAGTGATATCTTTGAGGCCAATAGCAATCAGCCCCAGCATTTT; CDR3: CAWSDIFEANSNQPQHF
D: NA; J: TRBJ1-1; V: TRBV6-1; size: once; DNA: TGTGCCAGCAACCGACAGGCTCTAGACACTGAAGCTTTCTTT; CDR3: CASNRQALDTEAFF